The text below deals with one T cell receptor (beta chain). Antigen unknown. This sample was taken from a study of tumor-infiltrating lymphocytes in primary liver carcinoma. Across the whole study: Read depth, roughly 3.65 to 7.13 million productive TCRbeta reads, did not differ significantly between tissues.

It was from about 21-30 mg of unsorted bulk tissue that RNA and DNA were co-extracted. A primer in the constant region served to generate TCR beta cDNA from 500 to 600 ng of total RNA. Sequencing libraries for TCR beta derived from three nested multiplex PCR rounds that used slightly modified ARM-PCR. Forward primers for TRBV1-TRBV30 and a C-beta reverse primer served the first two PCR rounds, at 10 cycles each. TCRdb fed the multiplex PCR reads into MiXCR, producing one record per CDR3 protein. The top ten clones hold less than 20% of a sample with 150,000 to 200,000 distinct CDR3 sequences, about 82% of them seen once. The study's findings and limits: The study found tumor-adjacent and tumor-blood pairs overlapped less than tumor region pairs. Merely about 7-25% of top clones occurred in all five tumor regions. Tumors carried a top-250-clone fraction significantly exceeding that of blood (p = 0.039).

Germline CDR1 and CDR2: SGHAT and FQNNGV. Trimming pared 3 bases from V and 9 bases from J, leaving 21 bases between. CDR3 length: 15 amino acids. The receptor was isolated from a man aged 35-49 years with primary liver carcinoma and hepatitis B virus infection. This chain connects TRBV11-2 to TRBJ2-7; D unresolved. Sequencing was done on a sample of tumor tissue from primary liver carcinoma. CDR3 coding DNA: TGTGCCAGCAGCTTGGAAATAAGGCCTACGGAAGGGCAGTACTTC. Translating gives CASSLEIRPTEGQYF.